This TCR beta chain appears in the sequencing data of a study of cytomegalovirus exposure and HLA in healthy donors listed by TCRdb under 2017. In the study overall: In an earlier analysis of under 600 of the donors, about 270 Gb of sequence data and some 120 million unique TCR beta sequences from roughly 190 million T cells were reported. An early release that covered about 640 HLA-typed donors contained about 300 gigabases of sequencing data and tens of millions of unique TCR sequences. Among the approximately 430 genotyped donors, about 83% belonged to the genetic ancestry cluster associated with self-reported Caucasian donors. The study aimed to test whether cataloging public T cell receptors could reveal signatures of past pathogen exposure. The study profiled the T cell repertoires of 666 subjects by immunosequencing and related them to cytomegalovirus serostatus. Besides the first cohort of 666 subjects, a separate validation cohort made up of over 100 different subjects was used. High-throughput TCR immunosequencing, statistical association of individual TCRs with disease status, and machine learning were combined to predict cytomegalovirus infection status. A later analysis re-examined previously published TCR beta repertoires from 610 or so donors and added high-resolution HLA genotyping to investigate patterns of TCR occurrence. Rather than using new phenotypic data, the later analysis identified candidate immune exposures from TCR beta sequences and from how often those sequences occurred across donors. An earlier analysis of around 580 of the donors used high-throughput TCR beta sequencing to judge whether each TCR beta V gene segment behaved as functional or pseudogenic. Alongside the repertoire data, information on donor age, sex, ethnicity and CMV serostatus was compiled. A later genetic analysis used genome-wide SNP genotypes for about three fifths of the 666 donors, treating that subset as a discovery cohort. All discovery cohort repertoires had been generated on a single sequencing platform. HLA typing covered class I and class II loci at four-digit resolution. Typing coverage varied by locus: about 629-630 donors for A, B, C, DRB1 and DQB1; 500 to 550 for DQA1; more than 600 for DPA1; around 490 for DPB1. Roughly five DR-DQ haplotypes were handled as single units for association and clustering, since linkage in the cohort was strong. Among about 400 genotyped donors of the cohort, an average of around 250,000 unique TCR beta nucleotide sequences was sequenced per donor, of which about 18% were non-productive.

Study-wide conclusions, independent of this receptor: In a later analysis, HLA-associated TCR beta chains were found to be more clonally expanded and to have lower generation probabilities than equally common non-associated chains. Roughly uniform sequencing depth across donors was assumed in presence/absence analyses, although this assumption may not hold. A further reported finding was that TCR beta sequences accurately predicted the HLA-A and HLA-B alleles for most subjects in the first cohort. V-gene and J-gene trimming of TCR beta chains was associated with a missense DCLRE1C variant in a later genetic analysis, and the association was replicated in an independent cohort. In an earlier analysis of some 550 of the donors, most TCR beta V segments were observed in productive rearrangements about 90% or about 30% of the time, broadly matching IMGT annotations. In a later analysis, most CMV-associated TCR beta chains were found to appear HLA-restricted, with HLA associations seemingly driven largely by CMV exposure. Strong co-occurrence of HLA alleles, especially DR and DQ, made assigning TCR associations to individual alleles difficult. The study gave a list of under 200 TCR beta chains associated with cytomegalovirus. Because some donors lacked HLA typing at each locus, the association tests relied only on the typed subset. In a later analysis, the rate of TCR association differed among HLA loci, with DRB1 alleles having the most associated TCRs and HLA-C alleles having the fewest. Correlated functional status among segregating V segments might be attributable to linkage disequilibrium, but an unknown experimental factor could not be ruled out. It was suggested by the authors that the approach could potentially be generalized to other disease states and immunological phenotypes. Specific HLA alleles were associated with some 15,000 TCR beta sequences at a false discovery rate of 0.05 in a later analysis. The sequencing pipeline was judged likely to have produced a cluster of highly shared sequence variants as a technical artifact. Most TCR sequences were seen in very few donors, while some public TCRs were found in many individuals. The classifier was reported to diagnose cytomegalovirus status with high specificity and sensitivity in both the original and validation cohorts. A few of the identified cytomegalovirus-associated TCR beta chains were confirmed in vitro to be specific for cytomegalovirus antigens. In this cohort, only TCR beta chains were sequenced, and detectable features were limited by the absence of alpha or paired-chain data. In a later analysis, several top co-occurrence clusters were reported to appear linked to parvovirus B19, influenza, CMV and Epstein-Barr virus. According to a later genetic analysis, donors in an Asian-associated ancestry cluster had fewer N-insertions in productive TCRs than the approximately 630-donor mean. Because counts were too low, roughly 18 rarely observed V segments, including chromosome 9 orphons, were left out of the earlier analysis of 587 of the donors. Some IMGT-functional V segments, including TRBV6-2 and TRBV6-3, could not be told apart with the 87-base-pair reads, so those segments were excluded. Immune exposure information for the cohort was limited to CMV serostatus.

In total, approximately 690 healthy bone marrow donors made up the cohort. Cohort members were all nominally healthy when sampled, although unrecorded immune exposures were likely present. The donor tested CMV seropositive, placing the donor among the roughly 300 seropositive members of the cohort. A peripheral blood sample was provided by each donor, and peripheral blood mononuclear cells were used for TCR beta sequencing. Genomic DNA was extracted from the blood cell samples with the Qiagen DNeasy Blood Extraction Kit. As regards this clone: No cognate antigen has been identified for it. There are no base qualities to consult, and no much larger clone falls within one base.

The CDR3, from cysteine to phenylalanine, totals 12 residues. CDR3 DNA is the only sequence kept; it has 36 bases, read in frame from the first base. The V end loses 6 bases and the J end loses 4 bases, and a stretch of 10 bases separates them. From a lookup of the germline V gene, CDR1 and CDR2 are SQVTM and ANQGSEA. The protocol used for the library was the immunoSEQ multiplex PCR assay. A mixture of 60 forward primers for TCR Vbeta segments and 13 reverse primers for TCR Jbeta segments was used in the multiplex PCR. The CDR3 region of rearranged TCR beta genes was amplified from genomic DNA with a multiplex PCR assay. On the Illumina HiSeq System, the amplified TCR beta libraries were sequenced as 87-base-pair reads. From the authors' description of their analysis: A later analysis counted about 80 million unique TCR beta chains across the 666 repertoires, and 10 million to 12 million of these chains were shared by at least two donors. To remove PCR and sequencing errors, raw reads were error-corrected and collapsed into unique sequences using a nearest-neighbor algorithm that merged closely related sequences. CDR3 sequences were aligned to IMGT reference sequences to assign V, D and J gene segments. For a sequence to be retained, a match of at least six nucleotides was required to both a V gene segment and a J gene segment. Rearrangements were classified as productive when the CDR3 lacked stop codons and remained in frame with V and J, and all other rearrangements were classified as non-productive. Following IMGT convention, CDR3 was defined as the stretch from the second conserved V-encoded cysteine to the conserved J-encoded phenylalanine. Sequences without an unambiguous match to a single V gene segment were excluded from the earlier analysis of approximately 560 of the donors. An earlier analysis of 550 to 650 of the donors classified V segments as functional when productive rearrangements were above 56.7% and as segregating when the standard deviation between donors was above 5%. A statistical classification framework was developed to diagnose cytomegalovirus status using the catalog of TCR beta chain sequences. In a later analysis, V and J genes were assigned by comparing TCR nucleotide sequences against IMGT/GENE-DB human TR gene sequences. The TCRdist pipeline was used in a later analysis to assign CDR3 sequences and most-parsimonious VDJ recombination scenarios. A later analysis defined each TCR beta chain by its CDR3 amino acid sequence plus V-gene family, and excluded reads lacking a unique V-gene family. To address suspected cross-contamination and a sequencing artifact, a later analysis removed approximately 590 highly shared, low-generation-probability nucleotide sequences. For each public chain, a later analysis derived a clonal expansion index from normalized ranks of inferred template counts within each repertoire. A later analysis computed generation probabilities with a VDJ recombination model fitted to out-of-frame rearrangements, and checked the results against IGoR. A later analysis scored TCR-TCR, TCR-HLA and TCR-CMV co-occurrence with hypergeometric tests, applying a repertoire-size bias correction to TCR pairs. A later analysis estimated false discovery rates by permuting HLA or CMV assignments 20 times. A later analysis grouped co-occurring TCRs with DBSCAN, adding TCRdist sequence similarity when clustering within HLA-allele-positive subsets. Repertoires with fewer than 30,000 or more than 120,000 public chains were left out of co-occurrence clustering, as were several repertoires with anomalous nucleotide sharing. This immuneACCESS table, as held by TCRdb, lists in-frame sequences with V and J called but not all clones. Of the missing ones, under half trace to an unresolved V gene in checked studies; the others have no known cause. The V and J calls and the clone size are those of that table, but D and trimming were determined from the DNA. This sample comprises fewer than 120,000 clones, about three quarters of them detected only once. Less than 3% of the sample belongs to the ten largest clones.

The sequence links TRBV29-1 to TRBJ2-1; the D gene assignment is ambiguous. Material for sequencing was PBMCs. This clonotype was obtained from a woman aged 60-70 years in good health and CMV-seropositive. For the CDR3, the sequence is CSVLLTYNEQFF. In nucleotide form, the sequence is TGCAGCGTCCTACTAACTTACAATGAGCAGTTCTTC.